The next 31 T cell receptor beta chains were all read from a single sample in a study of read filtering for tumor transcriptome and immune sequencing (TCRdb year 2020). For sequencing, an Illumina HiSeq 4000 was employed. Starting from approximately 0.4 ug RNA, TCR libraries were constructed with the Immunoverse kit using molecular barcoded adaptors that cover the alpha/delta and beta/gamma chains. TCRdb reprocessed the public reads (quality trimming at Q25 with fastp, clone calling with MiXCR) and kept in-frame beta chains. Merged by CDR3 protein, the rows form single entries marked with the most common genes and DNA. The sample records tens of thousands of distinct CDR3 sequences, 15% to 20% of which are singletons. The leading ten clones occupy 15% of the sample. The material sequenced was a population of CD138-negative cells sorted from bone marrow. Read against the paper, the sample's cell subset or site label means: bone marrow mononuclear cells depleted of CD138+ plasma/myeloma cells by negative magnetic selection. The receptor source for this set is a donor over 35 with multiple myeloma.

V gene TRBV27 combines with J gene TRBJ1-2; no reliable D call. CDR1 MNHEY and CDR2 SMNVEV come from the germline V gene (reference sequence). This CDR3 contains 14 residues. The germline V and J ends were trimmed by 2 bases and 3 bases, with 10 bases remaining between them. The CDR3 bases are TGTGCCAGCAGTTTACTGGGGAAGGACTATGGCTACACCTTC. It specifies CASSLLGKDYGYTF.

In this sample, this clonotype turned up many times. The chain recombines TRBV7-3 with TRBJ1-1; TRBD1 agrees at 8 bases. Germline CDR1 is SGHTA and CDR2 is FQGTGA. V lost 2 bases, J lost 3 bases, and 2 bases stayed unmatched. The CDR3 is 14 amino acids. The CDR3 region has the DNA TGTGCCAGCAGCTTACAGGGGGCTTACACTGAAGCTTTCTTT. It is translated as CASSLQGAYTEAFF.

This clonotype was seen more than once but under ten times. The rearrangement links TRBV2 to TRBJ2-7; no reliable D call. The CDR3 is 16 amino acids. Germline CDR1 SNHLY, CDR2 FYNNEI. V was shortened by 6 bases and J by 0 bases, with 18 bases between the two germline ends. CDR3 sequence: CASRGYSSLSSYEQYF. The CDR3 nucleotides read TGTGCCAGCAGGGGGTACAGTAGCCTGAGCTCCTACGAGCAGTACTTC.

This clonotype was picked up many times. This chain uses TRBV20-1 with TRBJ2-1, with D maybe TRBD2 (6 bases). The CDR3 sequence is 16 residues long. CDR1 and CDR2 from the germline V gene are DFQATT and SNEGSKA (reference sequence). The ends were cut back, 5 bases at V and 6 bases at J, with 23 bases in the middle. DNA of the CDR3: TGCAGTGCTCATTACCCCAACGGCCAGGAGGGCAATGAGCAGTTCTTC. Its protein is CSAHYPNGQEGNEQFF.

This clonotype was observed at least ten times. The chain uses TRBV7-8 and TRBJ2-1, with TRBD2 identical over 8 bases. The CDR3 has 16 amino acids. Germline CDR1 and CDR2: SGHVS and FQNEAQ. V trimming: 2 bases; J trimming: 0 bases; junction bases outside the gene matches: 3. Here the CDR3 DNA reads TGTGCCAGCAGCTTATTAGGGACTAGCTCCTACAATGAGCAGTTCTTC. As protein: CASSLLGTSSYNEQFF.

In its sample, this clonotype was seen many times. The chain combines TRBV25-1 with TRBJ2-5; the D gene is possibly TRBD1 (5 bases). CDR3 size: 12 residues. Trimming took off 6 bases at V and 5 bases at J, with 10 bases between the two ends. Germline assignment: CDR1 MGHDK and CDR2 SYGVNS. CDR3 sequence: CASRRGHETQYF. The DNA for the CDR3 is TGTGCCAGCAGAAGGGGTCACGAGACCCAGTACTTC.

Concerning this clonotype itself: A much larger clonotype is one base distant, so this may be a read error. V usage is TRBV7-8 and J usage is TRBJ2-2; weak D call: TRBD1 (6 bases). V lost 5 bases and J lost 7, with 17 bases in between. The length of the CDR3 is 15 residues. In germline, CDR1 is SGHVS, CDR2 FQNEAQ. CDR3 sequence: CASSTAGQIDGELFF. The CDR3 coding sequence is TGTGCCAGCAGCACCGCTGGACAGATAGACGGGGAGCTGTTTTTT.

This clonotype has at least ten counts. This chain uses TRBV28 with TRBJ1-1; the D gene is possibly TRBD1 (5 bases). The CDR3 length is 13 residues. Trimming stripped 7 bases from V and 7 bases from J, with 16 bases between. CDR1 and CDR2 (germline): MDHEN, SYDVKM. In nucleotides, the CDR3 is TGTGCCAGCACCGAACTGAAGCAGGGTGAAGCTTTCTTT. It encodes CASTELKQGEAFF.

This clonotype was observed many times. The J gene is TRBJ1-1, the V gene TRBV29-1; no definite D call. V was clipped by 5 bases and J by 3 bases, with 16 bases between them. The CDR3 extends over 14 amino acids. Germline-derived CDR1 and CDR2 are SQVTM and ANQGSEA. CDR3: CSVMVRSLDTEAFF. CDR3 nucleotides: TGCAGCGTTATGGTCCGGAGCCTGGACACTGAAGCTTTCTTT. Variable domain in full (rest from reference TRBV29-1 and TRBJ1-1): SAVISQKPSRDICQRGTSLTIQCQVDSQVTMMFWYRQQPGQSLTLIATANQGSEATYESGFVIDKFPISRPNLTFSTLTVSNMSPEDSSIYLCSVMVRSLDTEAFFGQGTRLTVV.

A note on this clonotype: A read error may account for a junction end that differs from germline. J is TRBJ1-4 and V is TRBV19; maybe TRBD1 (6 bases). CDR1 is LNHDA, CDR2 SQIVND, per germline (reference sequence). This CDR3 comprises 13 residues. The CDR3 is CASRSVGAEKPFF. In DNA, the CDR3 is TGTGCCAGTAGATCAGTGGGGGCGGAAAAACCGTTTTTT.

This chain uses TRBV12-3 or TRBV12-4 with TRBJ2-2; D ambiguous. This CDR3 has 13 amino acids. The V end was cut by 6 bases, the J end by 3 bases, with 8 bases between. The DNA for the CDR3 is TGTGCCAGCAGCCTTAGCTACACCGGGGAGCTGTTTTTT. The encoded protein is CASSLSYTGELFF.

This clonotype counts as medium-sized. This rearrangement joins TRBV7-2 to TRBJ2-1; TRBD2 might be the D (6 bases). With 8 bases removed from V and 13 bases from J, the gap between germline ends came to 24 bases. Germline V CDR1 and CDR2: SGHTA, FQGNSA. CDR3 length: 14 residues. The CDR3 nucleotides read TGTGCCAGCTTCCCCGGGGGTGGGACCCAGCGTCAGTTCTTC. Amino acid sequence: CASFPGGGTQRQFF.

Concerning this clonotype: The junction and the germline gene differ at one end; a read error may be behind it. The CDR3, as DNA: TGTGCCAGCGGCTCTCTAGCTTCACCGCTCAATGAGCAGTCCTTC. Its protein is CASGSLASPLNEQSF. The V and J genes are TRBV7-3 and TRBJ2-1, with D possibly matching TRBD2 (5 bases). The germline CDR1 and CDR2 sequences are SGHTA and FQGTGA. CDR3 length: 15 residues.

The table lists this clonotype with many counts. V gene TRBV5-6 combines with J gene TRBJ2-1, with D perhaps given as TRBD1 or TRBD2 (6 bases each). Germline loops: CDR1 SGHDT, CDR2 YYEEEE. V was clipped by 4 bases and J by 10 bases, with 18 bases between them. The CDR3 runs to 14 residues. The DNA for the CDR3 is TGTGCCAGCAGCCAACTTAGGGGGGCGGGGGAGCAGTTCTTC. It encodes CASSQLRGAGEQFF.

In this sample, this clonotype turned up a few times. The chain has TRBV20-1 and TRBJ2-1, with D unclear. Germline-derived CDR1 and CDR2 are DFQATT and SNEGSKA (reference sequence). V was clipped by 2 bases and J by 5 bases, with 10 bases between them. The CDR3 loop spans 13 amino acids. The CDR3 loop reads CSARSGGNNEQFF. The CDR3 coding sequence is TGCAGTGCTAGATCAGGCGGAAACAATGAGCAGTTCTTC.

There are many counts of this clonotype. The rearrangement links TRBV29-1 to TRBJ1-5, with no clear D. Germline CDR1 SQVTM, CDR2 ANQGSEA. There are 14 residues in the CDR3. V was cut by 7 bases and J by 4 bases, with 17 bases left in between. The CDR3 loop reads CSAKDGGRNQPQHF. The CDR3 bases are TGCAGCGCCAAGGACGGAGGTCGGAATCAGCCCCAGCATTTT.

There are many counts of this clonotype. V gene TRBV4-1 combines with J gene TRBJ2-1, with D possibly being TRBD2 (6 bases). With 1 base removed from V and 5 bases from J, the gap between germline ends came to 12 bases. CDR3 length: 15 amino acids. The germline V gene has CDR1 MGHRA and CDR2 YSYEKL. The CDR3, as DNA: TGCGCCAGCAGCCAAGGACTAGGGGCTCACAATGAGCAGTTCTTC. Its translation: CASSQGLGAHNEQFF.

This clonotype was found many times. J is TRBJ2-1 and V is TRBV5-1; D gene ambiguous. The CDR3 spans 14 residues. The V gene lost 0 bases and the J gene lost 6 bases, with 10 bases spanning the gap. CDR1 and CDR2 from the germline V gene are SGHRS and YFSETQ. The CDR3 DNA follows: TGCGCCAGCAGCTTGGAAGTGTCCGGCAATGAGCAGTTCTTC. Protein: CASSLEVSGNEQFF. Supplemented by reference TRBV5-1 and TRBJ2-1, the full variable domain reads KAGVTQTPRYLIKTRGQQVTLSCSPISGHRSVSWYQQTPGQGLQFLFEYFSETQRNKGNFPGRFSGRQFSNSRSEMNVSTLELGDSALYLCASSLEVSGNEQFFGPGTRLTVL.

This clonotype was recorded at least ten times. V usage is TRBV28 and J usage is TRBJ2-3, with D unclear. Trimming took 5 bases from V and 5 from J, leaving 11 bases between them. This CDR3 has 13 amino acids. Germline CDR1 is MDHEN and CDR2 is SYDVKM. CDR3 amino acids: CASSPSTRDTQYF. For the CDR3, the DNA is TGTGCCAGCAGTCCCTCGACCAGAGATACGCAGTATTTT.

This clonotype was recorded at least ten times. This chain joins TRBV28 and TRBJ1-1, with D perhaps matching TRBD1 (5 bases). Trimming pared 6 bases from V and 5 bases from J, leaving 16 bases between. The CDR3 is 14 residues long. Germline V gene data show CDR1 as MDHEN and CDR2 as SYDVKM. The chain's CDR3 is CASSPGGFWTEAFF. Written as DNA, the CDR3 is TGTGCCAGCAGCCCGGGGGGGTTTTGGACTGAAGCTTTCTTT.

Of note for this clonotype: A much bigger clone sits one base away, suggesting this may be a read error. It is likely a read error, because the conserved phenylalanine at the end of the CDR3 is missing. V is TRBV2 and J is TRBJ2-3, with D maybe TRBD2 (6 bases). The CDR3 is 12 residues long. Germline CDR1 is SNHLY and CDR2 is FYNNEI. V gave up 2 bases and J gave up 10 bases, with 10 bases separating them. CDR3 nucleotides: TGTGCCAGCAGTGAACAGCGGGTCTCGCAGTATCTT. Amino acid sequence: CASSEQRVSQYL.

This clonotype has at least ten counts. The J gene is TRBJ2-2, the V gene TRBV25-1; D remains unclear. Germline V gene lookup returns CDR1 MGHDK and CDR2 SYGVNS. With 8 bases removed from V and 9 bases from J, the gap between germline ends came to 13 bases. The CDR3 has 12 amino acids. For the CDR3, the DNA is TGTGCCAGCCGCCGACACGACCGGGAGCTGTTTTTT. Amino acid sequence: CASRRHDRELFF.

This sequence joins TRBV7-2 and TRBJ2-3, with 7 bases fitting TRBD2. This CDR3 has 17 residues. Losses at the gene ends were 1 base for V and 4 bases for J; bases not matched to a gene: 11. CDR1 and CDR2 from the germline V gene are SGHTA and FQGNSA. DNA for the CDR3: TGTGCCAGCAGCTTAGGAGGACGGGAGGCCTTACCAGATACGCAGTATTTT. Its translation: CASSLGGREALPDTQYF.

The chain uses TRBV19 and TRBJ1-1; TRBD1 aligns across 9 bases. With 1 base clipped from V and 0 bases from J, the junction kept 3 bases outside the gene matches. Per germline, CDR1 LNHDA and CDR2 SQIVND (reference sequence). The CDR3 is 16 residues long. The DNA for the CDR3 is TGTGCCAGTAGTATAGGGACAGGGGTACTGAACACTGAAGCTTTCTTT. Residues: CASSIGTGVLNTEAFF.

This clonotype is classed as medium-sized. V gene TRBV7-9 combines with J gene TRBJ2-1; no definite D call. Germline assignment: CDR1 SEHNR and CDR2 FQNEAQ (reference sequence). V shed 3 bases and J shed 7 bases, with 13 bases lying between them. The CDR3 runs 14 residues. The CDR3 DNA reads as TGTGCCAGCAGCTTCCAGTTAACGAGAAATGAGCAGTTCTTC. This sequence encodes CASSFQLTRNEQFF.

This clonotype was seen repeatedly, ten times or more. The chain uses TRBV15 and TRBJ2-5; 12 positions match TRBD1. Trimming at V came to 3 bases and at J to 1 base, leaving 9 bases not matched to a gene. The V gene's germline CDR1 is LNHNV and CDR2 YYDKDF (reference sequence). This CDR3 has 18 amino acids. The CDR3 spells CATSSGDRGHPLQETQYF. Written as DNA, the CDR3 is TGTGCCACCAGCAGTGGGGACAGGGGGCACCCACTCCAAGAGACCCAGTACTTC.

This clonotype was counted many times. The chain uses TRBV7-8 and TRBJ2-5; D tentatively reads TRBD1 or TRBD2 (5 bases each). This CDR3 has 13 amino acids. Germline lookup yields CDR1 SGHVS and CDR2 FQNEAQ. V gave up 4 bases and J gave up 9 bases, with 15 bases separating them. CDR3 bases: TGTGCCAGCAGCTCCAGACAGCTGGGGGCCCAGTACTTC. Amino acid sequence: CASSSRQLGAQYF. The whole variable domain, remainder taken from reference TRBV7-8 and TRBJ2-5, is GAGVSQSPRYKVAKRGQDVALRCDPISGHVSLFWYQQALGQGPEFLTYFQNEAQLDKSGLPSDRFFAERPEGSVSTLKIQRTQQEDSAVYLCASSSRQLGAQYFGPGTRLLVL.

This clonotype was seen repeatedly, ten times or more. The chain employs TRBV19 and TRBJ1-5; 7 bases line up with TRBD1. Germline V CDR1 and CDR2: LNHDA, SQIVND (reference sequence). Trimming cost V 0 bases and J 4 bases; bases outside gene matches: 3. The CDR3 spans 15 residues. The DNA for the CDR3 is TGTGCCAGTAGTATAGATGAACAGGGGAATCAGCCCCAGCATTTT. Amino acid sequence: CASSIDEQGNQPQHF.

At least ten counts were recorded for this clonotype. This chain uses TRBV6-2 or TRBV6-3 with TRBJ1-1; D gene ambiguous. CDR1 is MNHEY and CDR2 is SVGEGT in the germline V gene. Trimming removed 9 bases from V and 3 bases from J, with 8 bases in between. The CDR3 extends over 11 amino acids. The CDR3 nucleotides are TGTGCCAGTGGGGTACACACTGAAGCTTTCTTT. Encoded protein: CASGVHTEAFF.

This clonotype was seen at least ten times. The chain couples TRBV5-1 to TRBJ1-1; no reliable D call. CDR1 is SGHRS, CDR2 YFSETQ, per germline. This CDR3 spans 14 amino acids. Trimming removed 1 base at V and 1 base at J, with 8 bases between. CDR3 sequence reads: CASSLWGSNTEAFF. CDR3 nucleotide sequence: TGCGCCAGCAGCTTGTGGGGTTCGAACACTGAAGCTTTCTTT.

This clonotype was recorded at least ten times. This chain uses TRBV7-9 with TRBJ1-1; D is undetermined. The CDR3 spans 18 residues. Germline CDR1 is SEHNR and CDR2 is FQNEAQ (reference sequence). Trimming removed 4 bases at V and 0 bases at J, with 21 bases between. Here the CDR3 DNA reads TGTGCCAGCAGCTATATCAAAGGGCATCCCCGTATGAACACTGAAGCTTTCTTT. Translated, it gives CASSYIKGHPRMNTEAFF.